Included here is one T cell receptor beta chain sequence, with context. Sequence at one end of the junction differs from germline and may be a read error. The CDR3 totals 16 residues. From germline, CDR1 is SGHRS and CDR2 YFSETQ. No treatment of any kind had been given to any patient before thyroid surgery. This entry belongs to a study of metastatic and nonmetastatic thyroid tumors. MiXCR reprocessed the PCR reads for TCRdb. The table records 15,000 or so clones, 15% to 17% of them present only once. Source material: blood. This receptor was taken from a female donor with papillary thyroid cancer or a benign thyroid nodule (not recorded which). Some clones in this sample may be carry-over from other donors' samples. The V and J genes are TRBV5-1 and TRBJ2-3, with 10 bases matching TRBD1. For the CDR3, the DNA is TGCGCCAGCAGCTGGGACAGGGGAATAATAACAGATATGCAGTATTTT. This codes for CASSWDRGIITDMQYF.